Below, 26 T cell receptor beta chains from the same sample are listed, as sequenced in a study of cytomegalovirus exposure and HLA in healthy donors. Researchers ran the PCR with 60 Vbeta and 13 Jbeta primers. Sequenced by immunoSEQ multiplex PCR; TCRdb stores in-frame clones only, minus some. The table records about 150,000 clones, about 70% of them present only once. Sequencing was performed on PBMCs. Receptor source: a man in his late teens or twenties in good health and CMV-seronegative.

A few counts support this clone. The rearrangement uses TRBV13 and TRBJ2-6; unclear D gene. The CDR3 spans 16 residues. From germline, CDR1 is PRHDT and CDR2 FYEKMQ (reference sequence). V was cut by 1 base and J by 2 bases, with 9 bases left in between. CDR3 DNA: TGTGCCAGCAGCTTAGTTCCGGTAACTGGGGCCAACGTCCTGACTTTC. Its protein product is CASSLVPVTGANVLTF.

As concerns this clone: The CDR3 carries no conserved terminal phenylalanine or tryptophan, so it likely arises from a read error. The V and J genes are TRBV11-2 and TRBJ1-6; D perhaps matches TRBD1 (6 bases). The V gene's germline CDR1 is SGHAT and CDR2 FQNNGV. The CDR3 runs 15 residues. V gave up 3 bases and J gave up 9 bases, with 15 bases separating them. The CDR3 protein is CASSFGQGFGSPLHL. CDR3 DNA sequence: TGTGCCAGCAGCTTCGGGCAGGGGTTTGGTTCACCCCTCCACCTT.

The chain combines TRBV27 with TRBJ1-5, with 8 positions matching TRBD1. V lost 5 bases to trimming and J lost 2 bases; unmatched junction nucleotides: 2. The CDR3 sequence is 14 residues long. CDR1 and CDR2 (germline): MNHEY, SMNVEV (reference sequence). The DNA of the CDR3 is TGTGCCAGCAGTCCGGACAGGGGCAATCAGCCCCAGCATTTT. Protein sequence: CASSPDRGNQPQHF.

The rearrangement links TRBV5-1 to TRBJ2-3; 7 bases agree with TRBD1. This CDR3 region has 15 residues. In germline, CDR1 is SGHRS, CDR2 YFSETQ. With V trimmed by 3 bases and J by 0 bases, 4 bases remained unmatched. CDR3 residues: CASSSGTASTDTQYF. CDR3 nucleotides: TGCGCCAGCAGCTCCGGGACAGCGAGCACAGATACGCAGTATTTT.

This clone was counted a few times. The rearrangement joins TRBV15 to TRBJ2-7; possibly TRBD2 for D (6 bases). Germline CDR1 reads LNHNV; CDR2 reads YYDKDF (reference sequence). V gave up 6 bases and J gave up 1 base, with 13 bases separating them. The CDR3 is 14 residues long. DNA for the CDR3: TGTGCCACCAGTAATGGGGGGAGTTCCTACGAGCAGTACGTC. Translation: CATSNGGSSYEQYV.

The chain uses TRBV5-6 and TRBJ2-7; D is uncertain. This CDR3 has 13 residues. The V gene lost 2 bases and the J gene lost 1 base, with 7 bases spanning the gap. CDR1 SGHDT and CDR2 YYEEEE come from the germline V gene. The CDR3 loop reads CASSFKSSYEQYF. The CDR3 region has the DNA TGTGCCAGCAGCTTTAAGAGTTCCTACGAGCAGTACTTC.

The chain carries TRBV5-1 and TRBJ2-7; D possibly corresponds to TRBD1 (5 bases). The length of the CDR3 is 15 residues. Trimming stripped 2 bases from V and 3 bases from J, with 15 bases between. Per germline, CDR1 SGHRS and CDR2 YFSETQ. The chain's CDR3 is CASSLKDSPGYEQYF. CDR3 coding DNA: TGCGCCAGCAGCTTAAAAGACAGCCCCGGCTACGAGCAGTACTTC.

The chain uses TRBV19 and TRBJ1-5; the D is unclear. The CDR3 totals 16 residues. The V gene's germline CDR1 is LNHDA and CDR2 SQIVND (reference sequence). V was pared by 8 bases and J by 3 bases, with 20 bases between. The CDR3 nucleotides read TGTGCCAGTGCCACTCGTTCGGAGTGGTCCAATCAGCCCCAGCATTTT. Protein sequence: CASATRSEWSNQPQHF.

The CDR3: CASSSPWGQGVNTIYF. The CDR3 DNA sequence: TGTGCCAGCAGCTCACCCTGGGGACAGGGCGTAAACACCATATATTTT. The rearrangement links TRBV4-2 to TRBJ1-3, with 9 bases lining up with TRBD1. V trimming: 5 bases; J trimming: 6 bases; junction bases outside the gene matches: 11. CDR1 and CDR2 from the germline V gene are LGHNA and YNFKEQ. There are 16 residues in the CDR3.

The rearrangement uses TRBV7-2 and TRBJ2-7, with D maybe TRBD1 (6 bases). CDR1 and CDR2 (germline): SGHTA, FQGNSA. The CDR3 consists of 14 residues. V was trimmed by 1 base and J by 1 base, leaving 8 bases between them. The CDR3 sequence is CASSLVGTSYEQYF. Written as DNA, the CDR3 is TGTGCCAGCAGCTTAGTTGGGACATCCTACGAGCAGTACTTC.

The chain combines TRBV27 with TRBJ2-5, with 9 bases identical to TRBD1. The DNA end lines up better with TRBJ2-7; the J call may be wrong. CDR3 length equals 15 residues. CDR1 MNHEY and CDR2 SMNVEV come from the germline V gene (reference sequence). CDR3 coding DNA: TGTGCCAGCAGTTTAATCGGGACAGGGTCCTACGAGCAGTACTTC. It is translated as CASSLIGTGSYEQYF.

The chain joins TRBV6-5 to TRBJ2-7, with D uncertain. V shed 10 bases and J shed 3 bases, with 10 bases lying between them. Per the germline V gene, CDR1 is MNHEY and CDR2 is SVGAGI. This CDR3 comprises 11 residues. The CDR3 nucleotides read TGTGCCACCTCTCTTAACTACGAGCAGTACGTC. It specifies CATSLNYEQYV.

The CDR3 DNA sequence: TGCGCCAGCAGCTTGGCCAACAGCAATGAGCAGTTCTTC. Protein: CASSLANSNEQFF. J is TRBJ2-1 and V is TRBV5-1; D is ambiguous. CDR1 is SGHRS, CDR2 YFSETQ, per germline. V gave up 0 bases and J gave up 6 bases, with 7 bases separating them. The CDR3 consists of 13 residues.

The rearrangement uses TRBV2 and TRBJ2-1; 10 bases line up with TRBD2. The CDR3 loop spans 15 amino acids. Trimming at V came to 3 bases and at J to 8 bases, leaving 7 bases not matched to a gene. From germline, CDR1 is SNHLY and CDR2 FYNNEI. Here the CDR3 reads CASSDGAGGIYEQFF. The CDR3 DNA sequence: TGTGCCAGCAGTGATGGAGCGGGGGGGATCTATGAGCAGTTCTTC.

This clone was found a few times. This sequence joins TRBV10-1 and TRBJ2-3, with 8 positions matching TRBD1. Germline V gene data show CDR1 as WNHNN and CDR2 as SYGVQD (reference sequence). The CDR3 spans 17 residues. Trimming cost V 2 bases and J 5 bases; bases outside gene matches: 12. CDR3 in amino acids: CASSEPDREWGQDTQYF. DNA for the CDR3: TGCGCCAGCAGTGAGCCGGACAGGGAATGGGGGCAAGATACGCAGTATTTT.

The chain joins TRBV5-5 to TRBJ1-3; D remains unclear. V was pared by 0 bases and J by 3 bases, with 10 bases between. The CDR3 has 15 residues. Germline CDR1 SGHKS, CDR2 YYEKEE (reference sequence). The DNA of the CDR3 is TGTGCCAGCAGCTTGGCTCTAGACTTTGGAAACACCATATATTTT. Protein product: CASSLALDFGNTIYF.

The V gene is TRBV2, the J gene TRBJ2-7; D is possibly TRBD1 (5 bases). The germline CDR1 and CDR2 sequences are SNHLY and FYNNEI. The CDR3 loop spans 14 amino acids. The V and J ends lost 1 base and 3 bases respectively, with 10 bases between them. The CDR3 reads CASSEEAGYYEQYF. CDR3 sequence (DNA): TGTGCCAGCAGTGAAGAGGCAGGGTACTACGAGCAGTACTTC.

The chain links TRBV7-8 to TRBJ2-5; the match to TRBD2 covers 7 bases. This CDR3 is built from 18 residues. With V trimmed by 0 bases and J by 2 bases, 12 bases remained unmatched. Per the germline V gene, CDR1 is SGHVS and CDR2 is FQNEAQ. As DNA, the CDR3 is TGTGCCAGCAGCTTAGCGCTTGAGGCTAGCGGACCACAAGAGACCCAGTACTTC. Translating gives CASSLALEASGPQETQYF.

The J gene is TRBJ1-3, the V gene TRBV28; D is uncertain. Germline CDR1 reads MDHEN; CDR2 reads SYDVKM. This CDR3 region has 20 residues. V was clipped by 3 bases and J by 4 bases, with 28 bases between them. CDR3 sequence (DNA): TGTGCCAGCAGTTTTTGGCAGGCCGCGCACCCCAGAAAAGAAGGAAACACCATATATTTT. Its translation is CASSFWQAAHPRKEGNTIYF.

J is TRBJ2-7 and V is TRBV2; TRBD2 agrees at 10 bases. Germline CDR1 is SNHLY and CDR2 is FYNNEI. The J segment lost 2 bases and the V segment lost 6 bases, leaving 7 bases of the junction unmatched. This CDR3 is built from 15 residues. For the CDR3, the DNA is TGTGCCAGCAGCCTCACTAGCGGGGCTGCCTACGAGCAGTACTTC. Its protein product is CASSLTSGAAYEQYF.

CDR3 protein: CASSLWYEQYF. The DNA for the CDR3 is TGTGCCAGCAGCTTATGGTACGAGCAGTACTTC. V usage is TRBV7-3 and J usage is TRBJ2-5; D is ambiguous. The end of the DNA is better explained by TRBJ2-7, so the J call may be wrong. Germline CDR1 SGHTA, CDR2 FQGTGA. The CDR3 is 11 amino acids.

The chain links TRBV6-5 to TRBJ1-1; D gene ambiguous. V dropped 7 bases and J dropped 5 bases, with 8 bases sitting between them. This CDR3 has 11 amino acids. Germline CDR1 is MNHEY and CDR2 is SVGAGI. CDR3 nucleotides: TGTGCCAGCACCGGAGGTACTGAAGCTTTCTTT. Encoded protein: CASTGGTEAFF.

As to this clone: A junction end diverges from the germline sequence, so it may reflect a read error. The rearrangement joins TRBV4-1 to TRBJ2-6, with a possible D match to TRBD1 (5 bases). The CDR3 totals 18 residues. The germline CDR1 and CDR2 sequences are MGHRA and YSYEKL. The DNA for the CDR3 is TGCGCCAGCAGCCAGACCCCGACGACAGATGCTGGGGCCAACGGCCTGACTTTC. Amino acids: CASSQTPTTDAGANGLTF.

This chain connects TRBV6-5 to TRBJ2-2; D is uncertain. Trimming took off 1 base at V and 1 base at J, with 10 bases between the two ends. The CDR3 spans 16 residues. Germline V CDR1 and CDR2: MNHEY, SVGAGI. CDR3 protein: CASSYFMAENTGELFF. The CDR3 nucleotides read TGTGCCAGCAGTTACTTTATGGCGGAGAACACCGGGGAGCTGTTTTTT.

The chain has TRBV5-1 and TRBJ2-7; perhaps TRBD2 as D (6 bases). In germline, CDR1 is SGHRS, CDR2 YFSETQ. The CDR3 sequence is 15 residues long. V was cut by 4 bases and J by 3 bases, with 17 bases left in between. In nucleotides, the CDR3 is TGCGCCAGCAGCCTGGGAGGCCCGGGTCTCTACGAGCAGTACTTC. Its protein is CASSLGGPGLYEQYF. The whole variable domain, filled in from reference TRBV5-1 and TRBJ2-7, reads KAGVTQTPRYLIKTRGQQVTLSCSPISGHRSVSWYQQTPGQGLQFLFEYFSETQRNKGNFPGRFSGRQFSNSRSEMNVSTLELGDSALYLCASSLGGPGLYEQYFGPGTRLTVT.

The chain has TRBV18 and TRBJ2-1; 7 bases are a match to TRBD1. CDR3 length: 15 amino acids. From germline, CDR1 is KGHSH and CDR2 LQKENI. V dropped 3 bases and J dropped 3; count of bases not matched to a gene: 5. The CDR3 is CASSPARDSYNEQFF. CDR3 coding DNA: TGTGCCAGCTCACCGGCCAGGGACAGCTACAATGAGCAGTTCTTC.